Presented here are 13 T cell receptor beta chains from one specimen sequenced in a study of blood T cells in healthy people across ages. Primers used in a second PCR of roughly 7 to 12 cycles were a sample-barcoded 5' primer and a J-beta primer mix. TCRdb recomputed calls from the 5' RACE reads with MiXCR, one row per CDR3 protein. The profile shows approximately 850,000 distinct CDR3 sequences, around 43% of them singletons. What was sequenced was blood. All receptors derive from a man aged 60 to 69 in good health.

Many counts were recorded for this clonotype. The CDR3 DNA sequence: TGCGCCAGCAATGATTACAACGAGCAGTACTTC. Its translation: CASNDYNEQYF. The rearrangement links TRBV5-1 to TRBJ2-7, with unresolved D. The CDR3 totals 11 residues. CDR1 is SGHRS, CDR2 YFSETQ, per germline. V lost 6 bases to trimming and J lost 5 bases, with 9 bases between them.

This clonotype has more than one count but fewer than ten. This chain uses TRBV27 with TRBJ1-4; no firm D call. Germline values: CDR1 MNHEY, CDR2 SMNVEV (reference sequence). V was shortened by 4 bases and J by 4 bases, with 13 bases between the two germline ends. This CDR3 region has 15 residues. CDR3 nucleotides: TGTGCCAGCAGTTGGTCCATTCTGGGTAATGAAAAACTGTTTTTT. It specifies CASSWSILGNEKLFF.

The rearrangement links TRBV6-2 or TRBV6-3 to TRBJ2-1, with D tentatively TRBD2 (5 bases). Germline CDR1 MNHEY, CDR2 SVGEGT. The length of the CDR3 is 14 residues. V dropped 8 bases and J dropped 0 bases, with 11 bases sitting between them. CDR3 residues: CASATGSSYNEQFF. CDR3 nucleotide sequence: TGTGCCAGCGCGACGGGATCCTCCTACAATGAGCAGTTCTTC.

The V call is TRBV20-1, the J call TRBJ2-5; no clear D gene. This CDR3 comprises 12 residues. Germline assignment: CDR1 DFQATT and CDR2 SNEGSKA (reference sequence). V was pared by 3 bases and J by 3 bases, with 8 bases between. The CDR3 spells CSASGQKETQYF. As DNA, the CDR3 is TGCAGTGCTAGCGGTCAAAAAGAGACCCAGTACTTC.

This clonotype occurred a few times. The chain joins TRBV29-1 to TRBJ1-1; 7 nucleotides match TRBD1. V lost 5 bases and J lost 4; bases outside the gene matches: 1. CDR1 and CDR2 from the germline V gene are SQVTM and ANQGSEA. The CDR3 loop spans 11 amino acids. CDR3 sequence reads: CSVHRGTEAFF. The DNA for the CDR3 is TGCAGCGTTCACAGGGGCACTGAAGCTTTCTTT.

The CDR3, as DNA: TGTGCCAGCAGCGTCAGGGGGCGCGGCACCGGGGAGCTGTTTTTT. This sequence encodes CASSVRGRGTGELFF. The chain joins TRBV11-2 to TRBJ2-2; 8 bases agree with TRBD1. The CDR3 is 15 amino acids. Germline values: CDR1 SGHAT, CDR2 FQNNGV. Trimming took 5 bases from V and 4 from J; bases not matched to a gene: 6.

This clonotype appeared a few times. V is TRBV5-1 and J is TRBJ2-5; TRBD2 might be the D (5 bases). Germline values: CDR1 SGHRS, CDR2 YFSETQ. The V end lost 3 bases, the J end lost 2 bases, and 11 bases lay between the germline ends. CDR3 length equals 14 residues. The CDR3 coding sequence is TGCGCCAGCAGCTGGAGGACTCAGCAAGAGACCCAGTACTTC. Translating gives CASSWRTQQETQYF.

V is TRBV7-2 and J is TRBJ1-6, with D possibly TRBD1 on 5 matching bases. The CDR3 runs 15 residues. Deletions cut 3 bases from V and 8 bases from J, with 14 bases between. Germline CDR1 and CDR2: SGHTA and FQGNSA. DNA for the CDR3: TGTGCCAGCAGCTTTCTGGGGGGTAGTGATTCACCCCTCCACTTT. Encoded protein: CASSFLGGSDSPLHF.

The CDR3 nucleotides are TGCAGCGTTGCGGGGGGGTGGGGAGGGAGGCAAGAGACCCAGTACTTC. Its protein is CSVAGGWGGRQETQYF. The chain is built from TRBV29-1 and TRBJ2-5; 8 bases map to TRBD2. CDR3 size: 16 residues. V gave up 4 bases and J gave up 2 bases; unmatched junction bases: 12. The germline V gene has CDR1 SQVTM and CDR2 ANQGSEA. The variable domain in full, completed from reference TRBV29-1 and TRBJ2-5, reads SAVISQKPSRDICQRGTSLTIQCQVDSQVTMMFWYRQQPGQSLTLIATANQGSEATYESGFVIDKFPISRPNLTFSTLTVSNMSPEDSSIYLCSVAGGWGGRQETQYFGPGTRLLVL.

The sample holds a few counts of this clonotype. This chain connects TRBV9 to TRBJ1-6; 8 bases are shared with TRBD1. Trimming at V came to 4 bases and at J to 5 bases, leaving 8 bases not matched to a gene. CDR1 and CDR2 (germline): SGDLS, YYNGEE. The CDR3 covers 16 residues. CDR3 loop: CASSRDRGDNNSPLHF. In DNA form, the CDR3 reads TGTGCCAGCAGCCGAGACAGGGGAGACAATAATTCACCCCTCCACTTT.

The table lists this clonotype with a few counts. The chain joins TRBV20-1 to TRBJ2-3; 7 nucleotides line up with TRBD2. The CDR3 is made up of 14 amino acids. The J segment lost 0 bases and the V segment lost 5 bases, leaving 5 bases of the junction unmatched. CDR1 is DFQATT and CDR2 is SNEGSKA in the germline V gene (reference sequence). The DNA of the CDR3 is TGCAGTGCTTCGCTAGCGGTGAGCACAGATACGCAGTATTTT. Its translation is CSASLAVSTDTQYF.

This clonotype was counted a few times. V is TRBV5-5 and J is TRBJ2-7, with TRBD1 as a possible D gene (5 bases). Looked up from germline, CDR1 is SGHKS and CDR2 is YYEKEE (reference sequence). The CDR3 is 17 amino acids. The ends were cut back, 1 base at V and 9 bases at J, with 26 bases in the middle. Written as DNA, the CDR3 is TGTGCCAGCAGCTTGAGGGGTCAGCCGACCAACCTCCTACGGCAGTACTTC. Translation: CASSLRGQPTNLLRQYF.

Comments on this clonotype: One end of the junction varies from germline; a read error may be responsible. V and J are TRBV7-3 and TRBJ2-2; TRBD2 is a possible D gene (7 bases). The CDR3 has 15 amino acids. Germline CDR1 is SGHTA and CDR2 is FQGTGA. The DNA of the CDR3 is TGTGACAGCAGCCGAGGGGGGGTTAACACCGGGGAGCTGTTTTTT. It encodes CDSSRGGVNTGELFF. Full variable domain (remainder filled in from reference TRBV7-3 and TRBJ2-2): GAGVSQTPSNKVTEKGKYVELRCDPISGHTALYWYRQSLGQGPEFLIYFQGTGAADDSGLPNDRFFAVRPEGSVSTLKIQRTERGDSAVYLCDSSRGGVNTGELFFGEGSRLTVL.